Shown below are 23 T cell receptor beta chains from a single sample sequenced in a study of technical replicates of blood from a handful of donors. Clones were read by immunoSEQ multiplex PCR, and TCRdb kept only the in-frame ones, dropping some. The sample lists about 100,000 clones, 90% to 97% occurring once. The sequenced sample was T cells isolated from PBMCs. These receptors came from a human donor in good health.

The chain joins TRBV10-3 to TRBJ2-1; 15 nucleotides agree with TRBD2. This CDR3 is built from 18 residues. Germline-derived CDR1 and CDR2 are ENHRY and SYGVKD. The trim removed 11 bases at V and 5 bases at J, leaving 16 bases unmatched. The CDR3 here is CAAASGLAGGQGDNEQFF. The CDR3 nucleotides read TGTGCCGCCGCCTCGGGACTAGCGGGAGGTCAAGGGGACAATGAGCAGTTCTTC.

This clone was seen just once. The chain recombines TRBV6-1 with TRBJ1-2; D possibly corresponds to TRBD1 (5 bases). The germline V and J ends were trimmed by 8 bases and 3 bases, with 13 bases remaining between them. The CDR3 runs to 13 residues. Germline V gene data show CDR1 as MNHNS and CDR2 as SASEGT. CDR3: CASVRVADYGYTF. The CDR3 coding sequence is TGTGCCAGCGTCAGGGTGGCAGACTATGGCTACACCTTC.

The rearrangement uses TRBV25-1 and TRBJ1-1, with D perhaps TRBD1 (6 bases). Germline lookup yields CDR1 MGHDK and CDR2 SYGVNS. The CDR3 is made up of 15 amino acids. The V and J ends lost 3 bases and 0 bases respectively, with 11 bases between them. The CDR3 region has the DNA TGTGCCAGCAGTGACTCCGGACAGCTGAACACTGAAGCTTTCTTT. As protein: CASSDSGQLNTEAFF. The whole variable domain, remainder taken from reference TRBV25-1 and TRBJ1-1, is EADIYQTPRYLVIGTGKKITLECSQTMGHDKMYWYQQDPGMELHLIHYSYGVNSTEKGDLSSESTVSRIRTEHFPLTLESARPSHTSQYLCASSDSGQLNTEAFFGQGTRLTVV.

The chain employs TRBV5-6 and TRBJ2-3; 8 bases fit TRBD2. Looked up from germline, CDR1 is SGHDT and CDR2 is YYEEEE. J gave up 6 bases and V 4 bases, and 19 bases lay outside the gene matches. This CDR3 comprises 18 residues. The CDR3 DNA follows: TGTGCCAGCAGCCCTCGGGGGAGCGGGGGTACCAGAATGGATACGCAGTATTTT. It is translated as CASSPRGSGGTRMDTQYF.

V gene TRBV7-9 combines with J gene TRBJ1-2; tentatively, D is TRBD1 (5 bases). The CDR3 sequence is 15 residues long. The germline CDR1 and CDR2 sequences are SEHNR and FQNEAQ (reference sequence). V was pared by 3 bases and J by 4 bases, with 15 bases between. CDR3 bases: TGTGCCAGCAGCTTGGGACTTCTTCCCACCTATGGCTACACCTTC. It specifies CASSLGLLPTYGYTF.

The rearrangement uses TRBV9 and TRBJ2-1; D gene unclear. V shed 0 bases and J shed 6 bases, with 7 bases lying between them. The CDR3 is made up of 13 amino acids. Germline-derived CDR1 and CDR2 are SGDLS and YYNGEE. CDR3: CASSVVGFNEQFF. DNA of the CDR3: TGTGCCAGCAGCGTAGTCGGTTTCAATGAGCAGTTCTTC.

The chain couples TRBV4-1 to TRBJ2-1; TRBD2 matches at 7 bases. V was pared by 4 bases and J by 8 bases, with 5 bases of the junction left unmatched. The CDR3 length is 13 residues. CDR1 is MGHRA, CDR2 YSYEKL, per germline. CDR3: CASSRDYSHEQFF. The CDR3 region has the DNA TGCGCCAGCAGCCGGGACTATTCGCATGAGCAGTTCTTC.

The V and J genes are TRBV15 and TRBJ2-5; D perhaps matches TRBD1 (6 bases). Germline V gives CDR1 LNHNV, CDR2 YYDKDF (reference sequence). The CDR3 runs to 15 residues. With 0 bases removed from V and 3 bases from J, the gap between germline ends came to 11 bases. The CDR3 sequence is CATSRDLGGKETQYF. The CDR3 bases are TGTGCCACCAGCAGAGATTTAGGGGGTAAAGAGACCCAGTACTTC.

J is TRBJ2-7 and V is TRBV5-8; 12 positions match TRBD1. The CDR3 length is 14 residues. Per the germline V gene, CDR1 is SGHTS and CDR2 is YDEGEE. J gave up 5 bases and V 3 bases, and 3 bases lay outside the gene matches. CDR3 DNA: TGTGCCAGCAGCTGGGGACAGGGGGCCGACGAGCAGTACTTC. Translation gives CASSWGQGADEQYF.

The J gene is TRBJ1-2, the V gene TRBV11-3; TRBD1 is a possible D gene (5 bases). The CDR3 extends over 14 amino acids. The germline CDR1 and CDR2 sequences are SGHNT and YENEEA. V shed 5 bases and J shed 4 bases, with 14 bases lying between them. CDR3 DNA: TGTGCCAGCAGCCCGCTATCAGGGATCTATGGCTACACCTTC. Translating gives CASSPLSGIYGYTF.

This chain joins TRBV5-1 and TRBJ2-5; 9 bases agree with TRBD2. The trim removed 0 bases at V and 5 bases at J, leaving 11 bases unmatched. Germline assignment: CDR1 SGHRS and CDR2 YFSETQ. This CDR3 has 17 residues. CDR3 in DNA: TGCGCCAGCAGCTTGGCTCTAGCGGGAAAGAAGACGGAGACCCAGTACTTC. Translating gives CASSLALAGKKTETQYF. Full variable domain (missing parts from reference TRBV5-1 and TRBJ2-5): KAGVTQTPRYLIKTRGQQVTLSCSPISGHRSVSWYQQTPGQGLQFLFEYFSETQRNKGNFPGRFSGRQFSNSRSEMNVSTLELGDSALYLCASSLALAGKKTETQYFGPGTRLLVL.

The gene calls are TRBV11-3 and TRBJ2-5; 8 positions agree with TRBD2. The V segment lost 5 bases and the J segment 4 bases; nucleotides outside the gene matches: 6. There are 14 residues in the CDR3. CDR1 is SGHNT, CDR2 YENEEA, per germline. This chain's CDR3 is CASSPGLVPETQYF. Written as DNA, the CDR3 is TGTGCCAGCAGCCCGGGACTAGTGCCAGAGACCCAGTACTTC.

This chain links TRBV6-1 with TRBJ2-1, with TRBD2 identical over 7 bases. The CDR3 extends over 15 amino acids. The germline gives CDR1 MNHNS, CDR2 SASEGT. The trim removed 0 bases at V and 7 bases at J, leaving 6 bases unmatched. The CDR3 spells CASSEALAVGNEQFF. For the CDR3, the DNA is TGTGCCAGCAGTGAAGCGCTAGCGGTAGGGAATGAGCAGTTCTTC.

The chain's CDR3 is CASSELEGGIVYGYTF. In DNA form, the CDR3 reads TGTGCCAGCAGTGAATTGGAAGGGGGTATAGTCTATGGCTACACCTTC. V and J are TRBV6-1 and TRBJ1-2; D is possibly TRBD1 (6 bases). This CDR3 comprises 16 residues. Germline-derived CDR1 and CDR2 are MNHNS and SASEGT. The V end lost 2 bases, the J end lost 4 bases, and 17 bases lay between the germline ends.

The chain has TRBV19 and TRBJ1-5, with D unclear. The CDR3 is 13 residues long. The germline V gene has CDR1 LNHDA and CDR2 SQIVND (reference sequence). Trimming shortened V by 5 bases and J by 3 bases, and 8 bases separated the two germline ends. The DNA of the CDR3 is TGTGCCAGTAGTCGGGGAGACAATCAGCCCCAGCATTTT. This codes for CASSRGDNQPQHF.

The V call is TRBV5-6, the J call TRBJ1-4; maybe TRBD1 (5 bases). The CDR3 covers 15 residues. Germline-derived CDR1 and CDR2 are SGHDT and YYEEEE. Trimming stripped 4 bases from V and 0 bases from J, with 10 bases between. DNA for the CDR3: TGTGCCAGCAGCCCGACCAGGGCAACTAATGAAAAACTGTTTTTT. Its protein is CASSPTRATNEKLFF.

A few counts support this clone. This rearrangement joins TRBV6-1 to TRBJ2-1; 8 bases are shared with TRBD1. The CDR3 runs 15 residues. The germline V gene has CDR1 MNHNS and CDR2 SASEGT. Germline trimming cut 7 bases from V and 2 bases from J; bases unmatched to any gene: 7. CDR3 nucleotides: TGTGCCAGCACTACGGGACAGGATCCCTACAATGAGCAGTTCTTC. Translating it yields CASTTGQDPYNEQFF.

The gene calls are TRBV6-1 and TRBJ1-1; D is uncertain. CDR3 length: 14 residues. Trimming cost V 5 bases and J 2 bases, with 12 bases left between them. Germline CDR1 is MNHNS and CDR2 is SASEGT. CDR3: CASSWASTNTEAFF. CDR3 in DNA: TGTGCCAGCAGTTGGGCCTCAACAAACACTGAAGCTTTCTTT.

The chain couples TRBV7-8 to TRBJ1-5; D ambiguous. CDR1 and CDR2 from the germline V gene are SGHVS and FQNEAQ. V shed 2 bases and J shed 0 bases, with 17 bases lying between them. The CDR3 loop spans 18 amino acids. CDR3 region: CASSLTPDQANSNQPQHF. The CDR3 DNA reads TGTGCCAGCAGCTTAACACCGGATCAGGCTAATAGCAATCAGCCCCAGCATTTT.

The chain is built from TRBV29-1 and TRBJ2-5, with TRBD1 as a possible D gene (5 bases). Trimming pared 0 bases from V and 5 bases from J, leaving 13 bases between. Germline CDR1 is SQVTM and CDR2 is ANQGSEA. This CDR3 is 14 amino acids long. The CDR3 protein is CSVEDPRGGETQYF. CDR3 DNA sequence: TGCAGCGTTGAAGATCCAAGGGGTGGGGAGACCCAGTACTTC.

This clone was detected only a few times. The genes are TRBV7-9 and TRBJ1-1, with D possibly TRBD1 on 5 matching bases. CDR1 and CDR2 from the germline V gene are SEHNR and FQNEAQ (reference sequence). Trimming removed 2 bases from V and 0 bases from J, with 7 bases in between. The CDR3 has 14 amino acids. DNA of the CDR3: TGTGCCAGCAGCTTACAGGGCCTGAACACTGAAGCTTTCTTT. Translation: CASSLQGLNTEAFF.

The chain couples TRBV6-1 to TRBJ1-2, with 7 bases aligning to TRBD1. The J segment lost 7 bases and the V segment lost 8 bases, leaving 10 bases of the junction unmatched. Germline V gene data show CDR1 as MNHNS and CDR2 as SASEGT. The CDR3 length is 13 residues. CDR3 sequence (DNA): TGTGCCAGCTGGATAGGGGGCCTCAGTGGCTACACCTTC. Residues: CASWIGGLSGYTF.

This chain uses TRBV14 with TRBJ2-2; the match to TRBD1 covers 7 bases. CDR3 length equals 16 residues. Germline V gene sequence: CDR1 SGHDN, CDR2 FVKESK. Trimming at V came to 1 base and at J to 0 bases, leaving 2 bases not matched to a gene. The CDR3 spells CASSQAGGPNTGELFF. The CDR3 DNA reads TGTGCCAGCAGCCAAGCAGGGGGTCCGAACACCGGGGAGCTGTTTTTT. The entire variable domain, with the rest obtained from reference TRBV14 and TRBJ2-2, is as follows: EAGVTQFPSHSVIEKGQTVTLRCDPISGHDNLYWYRRVMGKEIKFLLHFVKESKQDESGMPNNRFLAERTGGTYSTLKVQPAELEDSGVYFCASSQAGGPNTGELFFGEGSRLTVL.